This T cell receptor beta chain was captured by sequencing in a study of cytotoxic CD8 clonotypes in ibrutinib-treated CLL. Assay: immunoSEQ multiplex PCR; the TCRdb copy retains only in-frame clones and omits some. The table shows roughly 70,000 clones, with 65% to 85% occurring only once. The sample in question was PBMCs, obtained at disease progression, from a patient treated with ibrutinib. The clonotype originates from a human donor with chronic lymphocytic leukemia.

Here the CDR3 DNA reads TGTGCCAGCAGCTTAGGACAGGGCTTCTACGAGCAGTACTTC. It is translated as CASSLGQGFYEQYF. The chain couples TRBV7-9 to TRBJ2-7; 7 bases are a match to TRBD1. Per germline, CDR1 SEHNR and CDR2 FQNEAQ (reference sequence). V gave up 1 base and J gave up 3 bases; unmatched junction bases: 3. The CDR3 has 14 residues.